The 16 T cell receptor beta chains presented below share a single source sample, sequenced in a study of blood T cell repertoires in COVID-19. Assay: immunoSEQ multiplex PCR; the TCRdb copy retains only in-frame clones and omits some. The sample lists about 440,000 clones, more than 70% seen once, with 10% to 15% in the top ten. The sample comprised peripheral blood. The receptors originated from a woman in her fifties or sixties with COVID-19, enrolled during active disease.

The rearrangement links TRBV7-9 to TRBJ1-2, with 8 bases identical to TRBD1. The CDR3 has 13 residues. From germline, CDR1 is SEHNR and CDR2 FQNEAQ (reference sequence). V lost 2 bases and J lost 4; bases outside the gene matches: 0. CDR3 nucleotides: TGTGCCAGCAGCTTACAGGGGGCCTATGGCTACACCTTC. This encodes CASSLQGAYGYTF.

The V and J genes are TRBV27 and TRBJ2-7; TRBD1 agrees at 8 bases. This CDR3 comprises 15 residues. Germline trimming cut 6 bases from V and 3 bases from J; bases unmatched to any gene: 10. Per the germline V gene, CDR1 is MNHEY and CDR2 is SMNVEV (reference sequence). CDR3 DNA: TGTGCCAGCAGGCGAGCAGGGGGCTCTTACTACGAGCAGTACTTC. It encodes CASRRAGGSYYEQYF.

V gene TRBV7-3 combines with J gene TRBJ1-1, with 9 bases identical to TRBD1. Germline CDR1 reads SGHTA; CDR2 reads FQGTGA. Germline trimming cut 4 bases from V and 5 bases from J; bases unmatched to any gene: 5. The CDR3 length is 14 residues. The CDR3 DNA follows: TGTGCCAGCAGCTATACAGGGGGCCAAACTGAAGCTTTCTTT. Its translation: CASSYTGGQTEAFF.

V and J are TRBV14 and TRBJ2-7; D is possibly TRBD1 (6 bases). V lost 4 bases and J lost 3, with 10 bases in between. The germline V gene encodes CDR1 SGHDN and CDR2 FVKESK. The CDR3 loop spans 13 amino acids. In nucleotides, the CDR3 is TGTGCCAGCAGCCTTCAGGGGAGCTACGAGCAGTACTTC. Translating gives CASSLQGSYEQYF.

The V call is TRBV11-2, the J call TRBJ2-2; 11 nucleotides match TRBD2. The V and J ends lost 5 bases and 5 bases, in that order; junction bases with no gene match: 13. Germline CDR1 SGHAT, CDR2 FQNNGV. The CDR3 loop spans 18 amino acids. The CDR3 loop is CASSLQILAGGKTGELFF. CDR3 DNA: TGTGCCAGCAGCCTTCAAATCCTAGCGGGGGGAAAGACCGGGGAGCTGTTTTTT.

The chain links TRBV7-9 to TRBJ1-2; TRBD1 agrees at 7 bases. The CDR3 is made up of 16 amino acids. The V gene's germline CDR1 is SEHNR and CDR2 FQNEAQ (reference sequence). J was trimmed by 5 bases and V by 0 bases; bases with no gene match: 9. The DNA for the CDR3 is TGTGCCAGCAGCTTAGCGGGGGTTGGCAGGGGGTATGGCTACACCTTC. It codes for CASSLAGVGRGYGYTF.

In this sample, this clone turned up a few times. This sequence joins TRBV6-5 and TRBJ2-1, with a weak D call TRBD2 (6 bases). The CDR3 extends over 13 amino acids. The germline CDR1 and CDR2 sequences are MNHEY and SVGAGI. V was trimmed by 6 bases and J by 6 bases, leaving 12 bases between them. In DNA form, the CDR3 reads TGTGCCAGCAGCCCCCTGGAGGGCAATGAGCAGTTCTTC. It codes for CASSPLEGNEQFF.

The chain employs TRBV9 and TRBJ2-1; tentative D call: TRBD1 (6 bases). CDR3 length: 14 residues. The germline gives CDR1 SGDLS, CDR2 YYNGEE. Between the trimmed V and J ends, which lost 7 bases and 6 bases, there was a span of 17 bases. The DNA for the CDR3 is TGTGCCAGCTGCCCTGACATAGGGGGCAATGAGCAGTTCTTC. Amino acids: CASCPDIGGNEQFF.

This rearrangement joins TRBV2 to TRBJ1-6; D is ambiguous. Germline loops: CDR1 SNHLY, CDR2 FYNNEI. This CDR3 spans 14 amino acids. V lost 7 bases, J lost 7 bases, and 14 bases lay in between. This CDR3 is CASIIEGSNSPLHF. CDR3 DNA: TGTGCCAGCATCATTGAGGGCTCCAATTCACCCCTCCACTTT.

The chain has TRBV10-3 and TRBJ1-1, with D perhaps TRBD1 (5 bases). Germline CDR1 is ENHRY and CDR2 is SYGVKD. There are 14 residues in the CDR3. V dropped 3 bases and J dropped 1 base, with 9 bases sitting between them. In DNA form, the CDR3 reads TGTGCCATCAGTGATGGCAGGGCGAACACTGAAGCTTTCTTT. Its translation is CAISDGRANTEAFF.

V usage is TRBV18 and J usage is TRBJ2-7, with D unclear. This CDR3 is 14 amino acids long. The germline CDR1 and CDR2 sequences are KGHSH and LQKENI. Trimming shortened V by 6 bases and J by 4 bases, and 16 bases separated the two germline ends. As DNA, the CDR3 is TGTGCCAGCTCCCCGCGGTCGCCCCCTTACGAGCAGTACTTC. Protein sequence: CASSPRSPPYEQYF.

V gene TRBV12-3 or TRBV12-4 combines with J gene TRBJ1-1; the match to TRBD1 covers 7 bases. This CDR3 contains 13 residues. V lost 7 bases, J lost 8 bases, and 10 bases stayed unmatched. Here the CDR3 DNA reads TGTGCCAGCAACCAAGACAGGGCTGGGGAAGCTTTCTTT. Protein: CASNQDRAGEAFF.

The rearrangement uses TRBV6-6 and TRBJ2-3, with TRBD2 as a possible D gene (5 bases). The CDR3 totals 13 residues. The germline V and J ends were trimmed by 11 bases and 6 bases, with 18 bases remaining between them. The germline V gene has CDR1 MNHNY and CDR2 SVGAGI (reference sequence). The CDR3 reads CAYAPGVSDTQYF. CDR3 nucleotide sequence: TGTGCCTACGCTCCCGGGGTCTCCGATACGCAGTATTTT.

This clone has just one count. The V gene is TRBV6-5, the J gene TRBJ2-1, with D possibly TRBD1 on 5 matching bases. The CDR3 consists of 14 residues. The V end was cut by 6 bases, the J end by 0 bases, with 9 bases between. The germline V gene encodes CDR1 MNHEY and CDR2 SVGAGI. CDR3: CASRQDTSYNEQFF. The CDR3 nucleotides are TGTGCCAGCAGACAGGACACCTCCTACAATGAGCAGTTCTTC.

The CDR3 nucleotides read TGTGCCAGCAGTCCGACAGGGATCGGCAATCAGCCCCAGCATTTT. Protein product: CASSPTGIGNQPQHF. The gene calls are TRBV2 and TRBJ1-5; the match to TRBD1 covers 7 bases. V shed 5 bases and J 2 bases; nucleotides not matched to a gene: 6. Looked up from germline, CDR1 is SNHLY and CDR2 is FYNNEI. This CDR3 contains 15 residues.

The V call is TRBV19, the J call TRBJ1-5; 8 nucleotides agree with TRBD1. Per the germline V gene, CDR1 is LNHDA and CDR2 is SQIVND (reference sequence). Losses at the gene ends were 4 bases for V and 6 bases for J; bases not matched to a gene: 8. The CDR3 contains 15 residues. This CDR3 reads CASSKTGAGGQPQHF. In nucleotides, the CDR3 is TGTGCCAGTAGTAAGACAGGGGCCGGAGGTCAGCCCCAGCATTTT.